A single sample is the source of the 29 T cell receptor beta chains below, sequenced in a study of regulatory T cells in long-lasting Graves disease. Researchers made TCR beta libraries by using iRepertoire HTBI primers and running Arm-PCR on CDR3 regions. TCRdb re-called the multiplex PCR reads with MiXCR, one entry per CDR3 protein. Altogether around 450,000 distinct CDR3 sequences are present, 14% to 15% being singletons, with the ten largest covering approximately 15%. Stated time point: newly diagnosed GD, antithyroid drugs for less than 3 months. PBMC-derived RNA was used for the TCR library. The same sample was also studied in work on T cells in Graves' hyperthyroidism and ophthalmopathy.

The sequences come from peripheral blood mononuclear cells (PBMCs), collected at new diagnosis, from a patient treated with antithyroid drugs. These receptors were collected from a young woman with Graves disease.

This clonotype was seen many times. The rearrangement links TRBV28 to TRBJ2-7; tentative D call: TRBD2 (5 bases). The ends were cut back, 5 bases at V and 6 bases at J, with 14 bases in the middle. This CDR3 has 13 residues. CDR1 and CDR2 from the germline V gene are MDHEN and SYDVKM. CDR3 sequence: CASSARTPGEQYF. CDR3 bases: TGTGCCAGCAGTGCGAGGACTCCAGGCGAGCAGTACTTC.

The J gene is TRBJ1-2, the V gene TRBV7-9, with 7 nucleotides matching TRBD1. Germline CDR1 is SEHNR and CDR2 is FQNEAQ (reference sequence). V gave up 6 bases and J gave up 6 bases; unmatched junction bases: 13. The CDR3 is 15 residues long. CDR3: CASSPPRQGRNGYTF. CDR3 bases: TGTGCCAGCAGTCCACCGAGACAGGGTCGGAATGGCTACACCTTC.

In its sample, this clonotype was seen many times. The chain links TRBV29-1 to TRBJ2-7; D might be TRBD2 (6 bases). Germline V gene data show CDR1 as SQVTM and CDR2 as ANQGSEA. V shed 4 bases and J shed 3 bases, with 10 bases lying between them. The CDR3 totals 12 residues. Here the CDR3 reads CSVGGDLYEQYF. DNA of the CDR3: TGCAGCGTTGGCGGGGACCTCTACGAGCAGTACTTC.

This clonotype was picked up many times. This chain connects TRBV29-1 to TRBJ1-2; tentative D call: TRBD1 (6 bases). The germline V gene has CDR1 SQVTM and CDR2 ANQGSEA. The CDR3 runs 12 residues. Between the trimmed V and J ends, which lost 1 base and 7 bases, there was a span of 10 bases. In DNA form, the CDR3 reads TGCAGCGTTGAAGGGCCAGGGGCTGGCTACACCTTC. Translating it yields CSVEGPGAGYTF.

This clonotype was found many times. The CDR3 DNA sequence: TGCGCCAGCAGTGGGGACGGTTCGAAGCCCCAGCATTTT. The encoded protein is CASSGDGSKPQHF. The chain combines TRBV10-1 with TRBJ1-5; D may be TRBD1 (5 bases). Deletions cut 4 bases from V and 8 bases from J, with 12 bases between. Germline V gene sequence: CDR1 WNHNN, CDR2 SYGVQD (reference sequence). The CDR3 totals 13 residues.

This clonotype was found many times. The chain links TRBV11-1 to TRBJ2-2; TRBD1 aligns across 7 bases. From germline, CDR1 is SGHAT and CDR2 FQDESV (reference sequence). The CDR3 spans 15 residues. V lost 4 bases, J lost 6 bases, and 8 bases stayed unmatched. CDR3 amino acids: CASSSSKTGPGELFF. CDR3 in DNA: TGTGCCAGCAGCTCGTCCAAGACAGGGCCCGGGGAGCTGTTTTTT.

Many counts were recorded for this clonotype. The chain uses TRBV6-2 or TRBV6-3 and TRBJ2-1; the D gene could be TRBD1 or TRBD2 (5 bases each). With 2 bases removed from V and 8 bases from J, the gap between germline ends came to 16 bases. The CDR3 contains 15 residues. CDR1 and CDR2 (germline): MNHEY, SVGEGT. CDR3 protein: CASSYGGNLFDEQFF. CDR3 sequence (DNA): TGTGCCAGCAGTTACGGGGGAAATCTTTTTGATGAGCAGTTCTTC.

In DNA form, the CDR3 reads TGTGCCAGCAGCTACGTCCGGGACATATCAACTAATGAAAAACTGTTTTTT. This gives the protein CASSYVRDISTNEKLFF. This chain links TRBV7-9 with TRBJ1-4; D might be TRBD1 (6 bases). Trimming removed 4 bases from V and 0 bases from J, with 15 bases in between. CDR3 length: 17 residues. CDR1 and CDR2 (germline): SEHNR, FQNEAQ (reference sequence). Combining the CDR3 with reference TRBV7-9 and TRBJ1-4 gives the whole variable domain DTGVSQNPRHKITKRGQNVTFRCDPISEHNRLYWYRQTLGQGPEFLTYFQNEAQLEKSRLLSDRFSAERPKGSFSTLEIQRTEQGDSAMYLCASSYVRDISTNEKLFFGSGTQLSVL.

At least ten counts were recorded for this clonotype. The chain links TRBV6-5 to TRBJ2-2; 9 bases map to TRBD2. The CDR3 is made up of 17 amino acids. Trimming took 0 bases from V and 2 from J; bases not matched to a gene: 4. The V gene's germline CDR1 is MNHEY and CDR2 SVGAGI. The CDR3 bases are TGTGCCAGCAGTTACTCGCCTAGCGGGACCAACACCGGGGAGCTGTTTTTT. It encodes CASSYSPSGTNTGELFF.

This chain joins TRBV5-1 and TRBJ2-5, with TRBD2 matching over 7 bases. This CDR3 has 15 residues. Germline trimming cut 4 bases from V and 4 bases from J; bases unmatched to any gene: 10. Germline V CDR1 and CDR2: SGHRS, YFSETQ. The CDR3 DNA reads TGCGCCAGCAGCCCGGAGTGGGGGGGAGGAGAGACCCAGTACTTC. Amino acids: CASSPEWGGGETQYF.

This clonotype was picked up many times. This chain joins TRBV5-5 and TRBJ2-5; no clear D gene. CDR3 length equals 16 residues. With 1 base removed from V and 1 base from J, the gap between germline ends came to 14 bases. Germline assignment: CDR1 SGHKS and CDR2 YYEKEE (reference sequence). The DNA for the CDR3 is TGTGCCAGCAGCTTGCGGGCGGATTCTTTCCAAGAGACCCAGTACTTC. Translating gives CASSLRADSFQETQYF.

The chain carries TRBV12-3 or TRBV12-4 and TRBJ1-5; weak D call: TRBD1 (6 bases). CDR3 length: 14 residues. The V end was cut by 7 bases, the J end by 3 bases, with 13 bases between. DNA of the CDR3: TGTGCCAGCACCCCGGACAGCTACAATCAGCCCCAGCATTTT. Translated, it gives CASTPDSYNQPQHF.

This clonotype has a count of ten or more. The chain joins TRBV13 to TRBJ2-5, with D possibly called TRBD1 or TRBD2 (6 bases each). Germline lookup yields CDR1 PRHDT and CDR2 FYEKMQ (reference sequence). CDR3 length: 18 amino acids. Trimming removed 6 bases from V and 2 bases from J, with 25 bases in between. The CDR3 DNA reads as TGTGCCAGCAGTGCGTTATGGGGGGCGGGGCGGAGTCAAGAGACCCAGTACTTC. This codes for CASSALWGAGRSQETQYF. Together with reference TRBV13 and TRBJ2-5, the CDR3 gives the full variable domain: AAGVIQSPRHLIKEKRETATLKCYPIPRHDTVYWYQQGPGQDPQFLISFYEKMQSDKGSIPDRFSAQQFSDYHSELNMSSLELGDSALYFCASSALWGAGRSQETQYFGPGTRLLVL.

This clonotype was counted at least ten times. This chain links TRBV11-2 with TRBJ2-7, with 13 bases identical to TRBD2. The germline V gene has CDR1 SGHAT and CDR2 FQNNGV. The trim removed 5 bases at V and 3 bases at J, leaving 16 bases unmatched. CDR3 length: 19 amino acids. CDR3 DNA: TGTGCCAGCAGCCTTAGGGGGCCCGGGACTAGCGGGACCCACTACGAGCAGTACTTC. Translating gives CASSLRGPGTSGTHYEQYF.

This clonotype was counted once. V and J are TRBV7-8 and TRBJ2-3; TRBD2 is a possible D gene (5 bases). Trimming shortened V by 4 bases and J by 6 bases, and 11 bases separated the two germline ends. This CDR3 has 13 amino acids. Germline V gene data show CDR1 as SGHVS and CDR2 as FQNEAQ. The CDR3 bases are TGTGCCAGCAGCTCAGGACTCCTCGATACGCAGTATTTT. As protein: CASSSGLLDTQYF.

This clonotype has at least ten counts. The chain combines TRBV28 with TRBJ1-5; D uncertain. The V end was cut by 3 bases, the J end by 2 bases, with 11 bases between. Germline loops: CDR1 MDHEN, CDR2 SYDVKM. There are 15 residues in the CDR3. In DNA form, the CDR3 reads TGTGCCAGCAGTTTGGGTGCCCGGGGCAATCAGCCCCAGCATTTT. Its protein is CASSLGARGNQPQHF.

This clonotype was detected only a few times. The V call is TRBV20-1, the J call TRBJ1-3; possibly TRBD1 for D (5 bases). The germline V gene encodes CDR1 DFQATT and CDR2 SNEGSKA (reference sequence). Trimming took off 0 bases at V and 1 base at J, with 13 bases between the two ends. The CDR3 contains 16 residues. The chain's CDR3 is CSARESSGASGNTIYF. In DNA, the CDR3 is TGCAGTGCTAGAGAATCTTCCGGGGCATCTGGAAACACCATATATTTT.

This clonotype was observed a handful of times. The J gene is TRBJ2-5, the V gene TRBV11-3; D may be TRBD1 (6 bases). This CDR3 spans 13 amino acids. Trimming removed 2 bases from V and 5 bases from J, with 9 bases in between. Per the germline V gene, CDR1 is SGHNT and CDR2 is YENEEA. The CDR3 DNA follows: TGTGCCAGCAGCTTAACGGACAGCGAGACCCAGTACTTC. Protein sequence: CASSLTDSETQYF.

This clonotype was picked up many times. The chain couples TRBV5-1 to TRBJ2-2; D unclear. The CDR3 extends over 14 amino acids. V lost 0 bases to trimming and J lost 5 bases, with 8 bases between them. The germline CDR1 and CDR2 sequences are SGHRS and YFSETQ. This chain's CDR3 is CASSLVGGTGELFF. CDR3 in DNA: TGCGCCAGCAGCTTGGTTGGCGGAACCGGGGAGCTGTTTTTT.

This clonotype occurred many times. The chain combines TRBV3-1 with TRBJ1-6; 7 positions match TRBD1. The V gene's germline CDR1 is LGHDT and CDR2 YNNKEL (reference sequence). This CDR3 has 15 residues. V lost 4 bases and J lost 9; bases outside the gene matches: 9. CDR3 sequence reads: CASSRTGEAVSPLHF. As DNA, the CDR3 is TGTGCCAGCAGCCGAACAGGGGAGGCAGTTTCACCCCTCCACTTT.

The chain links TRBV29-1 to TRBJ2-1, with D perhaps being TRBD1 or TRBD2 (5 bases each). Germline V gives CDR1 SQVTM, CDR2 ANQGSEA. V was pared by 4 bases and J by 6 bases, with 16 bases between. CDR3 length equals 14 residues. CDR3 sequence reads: CSVVRGVGSNEQFF. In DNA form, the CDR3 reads TGCAGCGTTGTAAGGGGAGTGGGGTCCAATGAGCAGTTCTTC.

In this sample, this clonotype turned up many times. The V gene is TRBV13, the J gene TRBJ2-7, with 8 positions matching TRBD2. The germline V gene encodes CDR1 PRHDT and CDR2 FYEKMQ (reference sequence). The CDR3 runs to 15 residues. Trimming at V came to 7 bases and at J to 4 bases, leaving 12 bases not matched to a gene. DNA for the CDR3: TGTGCCAGCACCCGCGGGGGTAGCGGGGCTTACGAGCAGTACTTC. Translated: CASTRGGSGAYEQYF.

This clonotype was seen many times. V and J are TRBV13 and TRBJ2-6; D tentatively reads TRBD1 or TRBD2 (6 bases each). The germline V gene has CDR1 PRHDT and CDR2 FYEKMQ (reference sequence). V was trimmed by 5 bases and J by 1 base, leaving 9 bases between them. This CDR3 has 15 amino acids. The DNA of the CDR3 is TGTGCCAGCAGCCGGGGGCGATCTGGGGCCAACGTCCTGACTTTC. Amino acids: CASSRGRSGANVLTF.

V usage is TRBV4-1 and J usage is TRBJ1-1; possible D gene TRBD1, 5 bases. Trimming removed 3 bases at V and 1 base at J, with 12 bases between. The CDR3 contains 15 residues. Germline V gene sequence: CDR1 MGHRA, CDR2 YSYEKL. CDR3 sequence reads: CASSQVPGPNTEAFF. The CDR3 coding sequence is TGCGCCAGCAGCCAGGTACCGGGACCGAACACTGAAGCTTTCTTT.

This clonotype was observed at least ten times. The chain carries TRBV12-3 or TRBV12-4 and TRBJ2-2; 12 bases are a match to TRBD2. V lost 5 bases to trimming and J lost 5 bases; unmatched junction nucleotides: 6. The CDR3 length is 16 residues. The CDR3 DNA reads TGTGCCAGCAGTCCTATAGGGACTAGCGGGACCGGGGAGCTGTTTTTT. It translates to CASSPIGTSGTGELFF.

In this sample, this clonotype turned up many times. The CDR3 sequence is CASRREDTQYF. The CDR3 DNA sequence: TGCGCCAGCAGGAGGGAAGATACGCAGTATTTT. The chain combines TRBV5-1 with TRBJ2-3, with a tentative D call TRBD2 (5 bases). Trimming left V 5 bases short and J 5 bases short, with 6 bases between. The CDR3 runs to 11 residues. Per germline, CDR1 SGHRS and CDR2 YFSETQ.

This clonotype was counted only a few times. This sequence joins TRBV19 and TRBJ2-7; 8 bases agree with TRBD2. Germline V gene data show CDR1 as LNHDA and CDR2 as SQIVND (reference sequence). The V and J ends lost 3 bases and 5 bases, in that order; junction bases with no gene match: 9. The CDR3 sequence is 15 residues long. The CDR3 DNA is TGTGCCAGTAGTATTGGAGCGGGAGTCCCTAACGAGCAGTACTTC. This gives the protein CASSIGAGVPNEQYF.

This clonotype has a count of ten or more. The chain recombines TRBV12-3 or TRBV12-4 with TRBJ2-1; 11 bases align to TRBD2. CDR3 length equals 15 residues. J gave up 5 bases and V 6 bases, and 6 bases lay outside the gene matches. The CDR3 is CASSPGLAADNEQFF. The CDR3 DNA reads TGTGCCAGCAGCCCGGGACTAGCGGCCGACAATGAGCAGTTCTTC.

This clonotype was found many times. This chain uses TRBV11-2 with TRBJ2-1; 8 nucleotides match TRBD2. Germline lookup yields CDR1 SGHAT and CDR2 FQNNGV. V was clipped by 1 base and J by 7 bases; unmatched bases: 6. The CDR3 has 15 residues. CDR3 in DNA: TGTGCCAGCAGCTTAGTGCGGGAGGCTCGGAATGAGCAGTTCTTC. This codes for CASSLVREARNEQFF.